This TCR beta chain was identified during a study of graft-versus-host responses after intestinal transplantation (dated by TCRdb to about 2021). Looking at the study overall: Multivisceral, liver-intestinal, or isolated intestinal transplants were received by the recipients. All recipients received anti-thymocyte globulin induction followed by maintenance tacrolimus and steroids for roughly 3 years. Bulk TCR-beta CDR3 sequencing was used to track graft-versus-host and host-versus-graft alloreactive T cell clones in the graft, circulation and bone marrow after intestinal transplantation. To identify alloreactive clones, pre-transplant mixed lymphocyte reaction products were sequenced and compared with unstimulated pre-transplant donor and recipient T cells. Of the roughly 25 intestinal transplant recipients enrolled in the cohort, one of whom was a retransplant, 3 patients without pretransplant specimens were excluded. Donor T cell macrochimerism was defined as a peak of at least 4% donor T cells among recipient peripheral blood mononuclear cells. Rather than going through the commercial service, samples from three later patients were sequenced in-house on an Illumina MiSeq and processed with MiXCR. Overall results and qualifications from the work: In the allografts of patients with donor T cell macrochimerism, GvH to HvG T cell clonal ratios were high. The relatively low number and heterogeneity of intestinal transplant patients limited the conclusions. Early after transplant, declines in HvG clones were associated with peak levels of circulating GvH clones. GvH clones turned up in recipient bone marrow, with some appearing earlier in ileal mucosa or blood, a pattern consistent with an intestinal mucosal origin.

Read against the paper, the sample's time point label means: cells obtained before transplantation from donor or recipient. In the mixed lymphocyte reactions, roughly 200,000 CFSE-labeled pre-transplant responders were plated with roughly 200,000 irradiated violet-dye-labeled stimulators and cultured for 5 to 6 days. Proliferating CD3+CD4+CFSE-low and CD3+CD8+CFSE-low responder cells were FACS-sorted on a BD Influx sorter after the mixed lymphocyte reaction. Comments on this clone: No much larger clone is present one base from it, and per-base qualities are unavailable.

The library was produced with the immunoSEQ multiplex PCR assay. For most patients, genomic DNA was isolated with the Qiagen DNeasy Blood and Tissue Kit and sent frozen to Adaptive Biotechnologies for TCR sequencing. High-throughput TCR-beta CDR3 sequencing of genomic DNA from most patients was performed by Adaptive Biotechnologies. As for the original processing: TCR sequencing data were retrieved from Adaptive's ImmunoSEQ software for about 17 patients, whereas three other patients were processed with MiXCR and VDJtools. To correct CD4 versus CD8 sorting errors, sequences present in both subsets at a frequency ratio below 5:1 were removed. CDR3 nucleotide sequences shared between donor and recipient were removed because their origin could not be assigned. To be classed as alloreactive, a clone needed at least 2-fold expansion over unstimulated cells and a minimum CFSE-low frequency of 0.002% (template counts) or 0.001% (read counts). Clones detected in sequenced pre-transplant spleen, lymph node, or MLR CFSE-low populations of the donor or recipient were defined as mappable. Cumulative frequency of alloreactive clones was calculated as a percentage of all sequences weighted by copy number. Entries here come from immuneACCESS through TCRdb and include only in-frame sequences with V and J called. Some clones fail to appear in such tables; in the studies checked, an unresolved V gene covers under half of the shortfall, and the cause of the remainder is unknown. Clone size and V and J calls were adopted from that table, with D and trimming inferred from the DNA. For this sample the table gives thousands of clones, of which about a fifth were detected only once. The ten largest make up approximately 5% of the sample.

Taken from the germline V gene (reference sequence), the CDR1 and CDR2 loops are SEHNR and FQNEAQ. V loses 1 base, J loses 0 bases, and the germline ends lie 9 bases apart. CDR3 length: 15 amino acids, cysteine to phenylalanine. The sequence is cut down to CDR3 DNA, 45 bases in frame from base 1. The sequences come from alloreactive CD4+ T cells from a mixed lymphocyte reaction culture, collected before transplantation. Explained via the paper, the cell subset or site label denotes: CFSE-low proliferating T cells sorted from approximately 6-day pre-transplant mixed lymphocyte reaction (GvH or HvG direction). This TCR derives from a human patient who was an organ donor for intestinal transplantation. The receptor chain draws on TRBV7-9 and TRBJ1-1; the D gene cannot be named for sure. The nucleotides are TGTGCCAGCAGCTTAGGGGCAGTGATGAACACTGAAGCTTTCTTT. Its product reads: CASSLGAVMNTEAFF.